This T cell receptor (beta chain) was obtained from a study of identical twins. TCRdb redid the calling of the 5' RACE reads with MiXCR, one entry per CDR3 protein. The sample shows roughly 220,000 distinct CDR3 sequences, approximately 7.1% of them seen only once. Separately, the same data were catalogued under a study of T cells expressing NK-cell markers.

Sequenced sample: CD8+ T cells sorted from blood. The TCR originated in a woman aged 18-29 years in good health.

CDR3 sequence: CASSPWLAGNYNEQFF. In DNA form, the CDR3 reads TGTGCCAGCAGCCCTTGGCTAGCGGGGAATTACAATGAGCAGTTCTTC. This chain uses TRBV11-3 with TRBJ2-1; 9 bases map to TRBD2. CDR1 SGHNT and CDR2 YENEEA come from the germline V gene. V shed 5 bases, J shed 4 bases, and the junction held 9 bases outside the gene matches. The length of the CDR3 is 16 residues.